This TCR beta chain was identified in a study of OX40 agonist ivuxolimab in advanced cancers. For the wider study: Ivuxolimab was a fully human IgG2 agonistic monoclonal antibody targeting the costimulatory receptor OX40 (CD134). Intravenous ivuxolimab was administered to patients every 2 weeks at six dose levels: 0.01, 0.1, 0.3, 1.5, 3 and 10 mg/kg. Of the roughly 51 dose-escalation patients, hepatocellular carcinoma was present in 19, melanoma in approximately 15, renal cell carcinoma in 9 and head and neck cancer in 9. In the dose-escalation cohort, over 65% of patients were male, and the mean age was approximately 64 years, with a range of about 23 to 90. Prior anti-PD-1, anti-PD-L1 or anti-CTLA-4 therapy was permitted, and approximately 42% of dose-escalation patients had received checkpoint inhibitors. Partial responses occurred in three dose-escalation patients, of whom one had hepatocellular carcinoma and two had cutaneous melanoma. The point of sequencing TCRbeta in the periphery was to test whether ivuxolimab changed TCR sequence diversity and drove clonal T-cell expansion. The monotherapy dose-escalation portion (N of about 52 patients) of the phase I ivuxolimab trial is reported in the paper. General findings and caveats noted by the study authors: In the 0.1-3.0 mg/kg groups, partial responders were among the patients with the lowest normalized peripheral clonal expansion, particularly in CD8+ T cells. Low levels of normalized T-cell clonal expansion were also seen in some nonresponding patients. At doses of 0.1 to 3.0 mg/kg, clonal expansion of both CD4+ and CD8+ T cells in blood was seen between baseline and week 6. After ivuxolimab, more expanded clones were found on average in CD8+ T cells than in CD4+ T cells. Which antigens the clonally expanded peripheral T cells were specific for was not determined.

The trial excluded patients who had a history of autoimmune disease or were on systemic immunosuppression. In every dose cohort, peripheral blood was drawn for TCR sequencing at baseline, cycle 4 day 1, and cycle 7 day 1. The samples were drawn from a first-in-human, open-label, multicenter phase I dose-escalation trial of ivuxolimab. Adults with locally advanced or metastatic melanoma, renal cell carcinoma, hepatocellular carcinoma or head and neck squamous cell carcinoma were enrolled in the trial. Before TCR sequencing, CD4+ T cells and CD8+ T cells were sorted from peripheral blood as separate populations. From its cysteine to its phenylalanine, the CDR3 spans 13 amino acids. The sequence is cut down to CDR3 DNA, 39 bases in frame from base 1. CDR1 SGHTA and CDR2 FQGNSA were looked up in the germline V gene. At the junction V is shortened by 5 bases and J by 5 bases, with 12 bases in between.

Genomic DNA was isolated from the sorted cells so that the TCRbeta CDR3 region could be sequenced. TCRbeta CDR3 regions were sequenced using the immunoSEQ Assay. Drawn from immuneACCESS, this table holds only the in-frame rearrangements with V and J called that TCRdb kept. Clones are partly lost; checked studies trace under half to an unresolved V gene and leave the rest unexplained. This sample gives 60,000 to 75,000 clones in total; almost 85% of them show up just once. The ten largest clones capture about 8% of the sample. About this clone itself: Which antigen it targets is not known. Base qualities are not provided; no much larger clone lies one nucleotide away.

This clonotype was obtained from an adult with an advanced solid tumor such as melanoma, head and neck, liver or kidney cancer. The input for sequencing was CD4+ or CD8+ T cells sorted from blood, taken in a trial of the OX40 agonist ivuxolimab. The chain joins TRBV7-2 to TRBJ1-2; the D gene is unclear. The nucleotide sequence is TGTGCCAGCAGCCTAGGCACAACATATGGCTACACCTTC. Translated, it reads CASSLGTTYGYTF. With the portions outside the CDR3 filled from the reference TRBV7-2 and TRBJ1-2 genes, the complete variable region becomes GAGVSQSPSNKVTEKGKDVELRCDPISGHTALYWYRQSLGQGLEFLIYFQGNSAPDKSGLPSDRFSAERTGGSVSTLTIQRTQQEDSAVYLCASSLGTTYGYTFGSGTRLTVV.